This T cell receptor beta chain was recovered during a study of T-cell memory formation after mild COVID-19. Broader study findings: Among CD4+ contracting clones, most were CM and EM, and CD8+ ones EMRA.

The CDR3 extends over 15 amino acids. The ends were cut back, 2 bases at V and 6 bases at J, with 17 bases in the middle. CDR1 is SGHKS, CDR2 YYEKEE, per germline (reference sequence). This clonotype was counted between two and nine times. Its specificity is not known. A single record per CDR3 protein comes from TCRdb applying MiXCR to the 5' RACE reads. The sample carries roughly 150,000 distinct CDR3 sequences, around 15% recorded once. The source of this sequence is an adult woman who had mild COVID-19 (a few samples of this study predate the infection). Cell type and time point are not known. The rearrangement uses TRBV5-5 and TRBJ1-2, with D possibly matching TRBD1 (5 bases). The sequenced material came from PBMCs or a T cell subset sorted from them (not recorded which). The CDR3 reads CASSFLDPGYDGYTF. The CDR3 coding sequence is TGTGCCAGCAGCTTTTTGGATCCAGGGTACGATGGCTACACCTTC.